This T cell receptor (beta chain) was found in a study of Ad26.COV2.S vaccination and SARS-CoV-2 variants. Broader study findings: People who got the vaccine had more spike-specific TCR breadth than people who got placebo.

This table comes from immunoSEQ multiplex PCR, and its TCRdb copy is limited to in-frame clones, with some not included. The sample holds roughly 320,000 clones, more than 75% seen once. Note on this clone: Its antigen is not identified.

Treatment noted: around 19 received Ad26.COV2.S at low or high dose, single or two shots; 5 received placebo; per-sample allocation not given. Samples were taken on day 63 after the first vaccine or placebo injection. Expression of Wuhan-strain SARS-CoV-2 spike came from the Ad26 vector that formed the vaccine. Germline-derived CDR1 and CDR2 are MNHNS and SASEGT. The V end lost 4 bases, the J end lost 2 bases, and 14 bases lay between the germline ends. CDR3 length equals 16 residues. Sequencing was performed on peripheral blood, taken in a trial of Ad26.COV2.S vaccine versus placebo. The chain employs TRBV6-1 and TRBJ1-4; tentatively, D is TRBD1 (5 bases). This clonotype was obtained from a person between 18 and 65 years old who received the Ad26.COV2.S COVID-19 vaccine or a placebo. CDR3 residues: CASSARGGSTNEKLFF. CDR3 in DNA: TGTGCCAGCAGTGCCCGGGGGGGTTCCACTAATGAAAAACTGTTTTTT.